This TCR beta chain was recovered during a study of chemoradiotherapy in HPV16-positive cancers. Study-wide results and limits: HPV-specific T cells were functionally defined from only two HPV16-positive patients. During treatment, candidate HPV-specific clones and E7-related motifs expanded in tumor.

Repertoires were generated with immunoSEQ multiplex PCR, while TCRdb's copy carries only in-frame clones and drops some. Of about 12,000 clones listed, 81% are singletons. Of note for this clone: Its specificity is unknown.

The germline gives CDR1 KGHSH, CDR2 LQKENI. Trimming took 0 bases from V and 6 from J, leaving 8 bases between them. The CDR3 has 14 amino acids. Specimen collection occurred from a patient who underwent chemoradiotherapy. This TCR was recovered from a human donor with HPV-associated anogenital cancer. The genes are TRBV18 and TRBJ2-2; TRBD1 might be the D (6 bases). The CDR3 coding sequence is TGTGCCAGCTCACCACCCGAGGGGGCCGGGGAGCTGTTTTTT. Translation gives CASSPPEGAGELFF.